Sequencing of this T cell receptor (beta chain) was carried out in a study of control samples from healthy donors and cancer patients (dated by TCRdb to 2018 to 2021). Turning to this clone: The clone's antigen remains unknown. Qualities for individual bases were not recorded, and no much larger clone is one base off.

V loses 4 bases of germline sequence and J loses 0 bases, and the interval between the two ends is 11 bases. Taken from the germline V gene, the CDR1 and CDR2 loops are MNHEY and SVGAGI. From cysteine to phenylalanine, the CDR3 is 15 amino acids long. Left in the record is the CDR3 DNA by itself, 45 bases read in frame from the first base. The library was prepared using the immunoSEQ multiplex PCR assay. As stored in TCRdb, this immuneACCESS dataset retains in-frame rearrangements with V and J assigned. A fraction of the clones does not appear; measured against another copy, unresolved V genes explain less than half of the discrepancy, and the remainder lacks a known reason. In this sample the table shows about 170,000 clones, around 93% of which occur a single time. The ten largest clones represent over 3.5% of the sample.

The chain uses TRBV6-5 and TRBJ2-3; no confident D gene assignment can be made. Material for sequencing was blood. This sequence was found in a woman aged 55-70 years in good health. CDR3 sequence: CASSLQPISTDTQYF. The sequenced DNA is TGTGCCAGCAGTTTACAACCGATTAGCACAGATACGCAGTATTTT.